This T cell receptor (beta chain) was found in a study of early stage breast cancer tumors. Study-level background: The ER+/PR+/HER2- tumors included 7 or 8 ductal and a handful of lobular carcinomas. General observations from the study: In about 85% of the 16 patients, blood comparison separated tumor from normal breast. Compared with adjacent normal breast, tumors showed about 2.5-fold denser, more clonal T cells.

Using immunoSEQ multiplex PCR, the repertoire was profiled, and TCRdb retains in-frame clones only, with some absent. The table includes tens of thousands of clones, around three quarters detected once. Comments on this clone: Its antigen is not identified.

The sample was blood. This clonotype originated in a person aged 55 to 69 with breast cancer.

The CDR3 sequence: CASSRTGGPSINEQFF. CDR3 nucleotides: TGTGCCAGCAGCCGGACAGGGGGCCCATCTATCAATGAGCAGTTCTTC. The V call is TRBV5-4, the J call TRBJ2-1; 11 bases agree with TRBD1. This CDR3 has 16 residues. Germline CDR1 and CDR2: SGHNT and YYREEE (reference sequence). Trimming removed 4 bases from V and 6 bases from J; junction bases left unmatched: 9.